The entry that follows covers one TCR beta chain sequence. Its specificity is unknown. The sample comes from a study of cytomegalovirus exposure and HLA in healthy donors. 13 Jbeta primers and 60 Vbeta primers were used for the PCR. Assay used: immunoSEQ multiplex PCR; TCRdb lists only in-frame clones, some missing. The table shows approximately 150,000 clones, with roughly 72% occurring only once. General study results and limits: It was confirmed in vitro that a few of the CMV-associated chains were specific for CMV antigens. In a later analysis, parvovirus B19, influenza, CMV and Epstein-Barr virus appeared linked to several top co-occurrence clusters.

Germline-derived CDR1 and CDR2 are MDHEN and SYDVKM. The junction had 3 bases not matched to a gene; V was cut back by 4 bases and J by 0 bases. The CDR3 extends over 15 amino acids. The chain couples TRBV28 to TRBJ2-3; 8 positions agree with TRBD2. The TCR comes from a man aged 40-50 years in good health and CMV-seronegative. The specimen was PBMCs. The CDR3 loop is CASSSASGSTDTQYF. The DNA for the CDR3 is TGTGCCAGCAGTTCAGCTAGCGGGAGCACAGATACGCAGTATTTT.